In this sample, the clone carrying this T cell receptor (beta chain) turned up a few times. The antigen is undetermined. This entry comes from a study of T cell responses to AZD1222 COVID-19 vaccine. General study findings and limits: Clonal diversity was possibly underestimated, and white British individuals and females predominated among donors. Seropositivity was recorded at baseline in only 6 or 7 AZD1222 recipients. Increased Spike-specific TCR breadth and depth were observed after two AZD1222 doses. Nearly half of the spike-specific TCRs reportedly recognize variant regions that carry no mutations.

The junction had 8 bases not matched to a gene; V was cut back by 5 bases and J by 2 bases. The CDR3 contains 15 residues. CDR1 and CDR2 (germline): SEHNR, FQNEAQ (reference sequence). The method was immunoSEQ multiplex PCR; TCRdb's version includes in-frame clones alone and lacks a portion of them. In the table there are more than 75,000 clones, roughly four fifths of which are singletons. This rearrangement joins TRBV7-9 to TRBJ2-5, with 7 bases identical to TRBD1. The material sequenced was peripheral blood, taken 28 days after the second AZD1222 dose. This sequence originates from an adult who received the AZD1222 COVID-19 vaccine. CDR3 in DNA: TGTGCCAGCAGCCCTAGACAGGGCACTCAAGAGACCCAGTACTTC. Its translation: CASSPRQGTQETQYF.